This T cell receptor (beta chain) was recovered during a study of blood T cell repertoires in COVID-19. Produced via immunoSEQ multiplex PCR; TCRdb's table is partial and in-frame only. The sample carries about 430,000 clones, 70% to 90% recorded once. The CDR3 is 17 amino acids. Trimming cost V 0 bases and J 0 bases, with 13 bases left between them. Germline V gene sequence: CDR1 SGHDT, CDR2 YYEEEE. This TCR came from a young woman who had been exposed to COVID-19. The sequenced sample was PBMCs or T cells enriched from blood (not recorded which). The chain is built from TRBV5-6 and TRBJ1-5, with unresolved D. The CDR3 DNA is TGTGCCAGCAGCTTGGATGGCGGTACAACTAGCAATCAGCCCCAGCATTTT. Translation: CASSLDGGTTSNQPQHF. Based on the CDR3 plus reference TRBV5-6 and TRBJ1-5, the full variable domain is DAGVTQSPTHLIKTRGQQVTLRCSPKSGHDTVSWYQQALGQGPQFIFQYYEEEERQRGNFPDRFSGHQFPNYSSELNVNALLLGDSALYLCASSLDGGTTSNQPQHFGDGTRLSIL.